A single sample is the source of the 20 T cell receptor beta chains below, sequenced in a study of T cell repertoires in cytomegalovirus infection. TCRdb ran MiXCR on the reads and lists one entry per CDR3 protein. The sample lists 250,000 to 400,000 distinct CDR3 sequences; 25% were seen once. For these receptors, no antigen is known. The sample in question was cultured PBMCs, obtained from culture after CMV antigen stimulation. Receptor source: a human donor in good health (CMV status not recorded). Some clones in this sample may be carry-over from other donors' samples.

This clonotype has just a few counts. This chain joins TRBV19 and TRBJ2-7; perhaps TRBD2 as D (6 bases). The V gene lost 3 bases and the J gene lost 6 bases, with 15 bases spanning the gap. The CDR3 runs 14 residues. Germline assignment: CDR1 LNHDA and CDR2 SQIVND (reference sequence). CDR3 nucleotide sequence: TGTGCCAGTAGTATCTCCCCCGGGAGTAGCGAGCAGTACGTC. This encodes CASSISPGSSEQYV.

At least ten counts were recorded for this clonotype. The chain carries TRBV7-3 and TRBJ2-3; D is unresolved. Trimming cost V 3 bases and J 1 base, with 8 bases left between them. Germline V lookup: CDR1 SGHTA, CDR2 FQGTGA. The CDR3 is made up of 14 amino acids. The CDR3 DNA is TGTGCCAGCAGCTTTTCCGGAGGCACAGATACGCAGTATTTT. As protein: CASSFSGGTDTQYF.

This clonotype was detected only a few times. V gene TRBV6-2 or TRBV6-3 combines with J gene TRBJ2-2; possible D gene TRBD2, 6 bases. Germline V gene lookup returns CDR1 MNHEY and CDR2 SVGEGT. Trimming cost V 4 bases and J 1 base, with 10 bases left between them. This CDR3 contains 15 residues. The CDR3 spells CASSWVSGNTGELFF. In nucleotides, the CDR3 is TGTGCCAGCAGTTGGGTTAGCGGGAACACCGGGGAGCTGTTTTTT.

This clonotype was counted ten times or more. V and J are TRBV20-1 and TRBJ2-5; D gene unclear. The CDR3 is 12 residues long. The germline V gene has CDR1 DFQATT and CDR2 SNEGSKA (reference sequence). V lost 2 bases, J lost 5 bases, and 9 bases lay in between. The CDR3 nucleotides are TGCAGTGCTAGACGTTCGGCGGAGACCCAGTACTTC. Encoded protein: CSARRSAETQYF.

With respect to this clonotype: No conserved phenylalanine or tryptophan is present at the end of the CDR3, so a read error is the likely explanation. The CDR3 is CASSFLDRAGNTIYS. CDR3 coding DNA: TGTGCCAGCAGCTTTTTGGACAGGGCTGGAAACACCATATATTCA. V is TRBV11-2 and J is TRBJ1-3; TRBD1 aligns across 8 bases. V trimming: 3 bases; J trimming: 2 bases; junction bases outside the gene matches: 3. This CDR3 is built from 15 residues. Germline V gives CDR1 SGHAT, CDR2 FQNNGV.

This clonotype has just a few counts. The chain couples TRBV20-1 to TRBJ2-1, with TRBD2 matching over 14 bases. Germline V gene lookup returns CDR1 DFQATT and CDR2 SNEGSKA (reference sequence). This CDR3 region has 18 residues. V lost 2 bases, J lost 9 bases, and 15 bases stayed unmatched. CDR3 loop: CSARPSVLTSGRVGEQFF. In DNA form, the CDR3 reads TGCAGTGCTAGACCGAGCGTCTTGACTAGCGGGAGGGTTGGTGAGCAGTTCTTC.

This clonotype was detected ten times or more. The rearrangement uses TRBV12-3 or TRBV12-4 and TRBJ1-5; D not certain. The CDR3 length is 13 residues. Trimming pared 5 bases from V and 2 bases from J, leaving 7 bases between. The CDR3 here is CASSKRGNQPQHF. CDR3 bases: TGTGCCAGCAGTAAGAGGGGCAATCAGCCCCAGCATTTT.

With regard to this clonotype: A read error is possible here, since a much larger clone lies one base away. The chain employs TRBV7-9 and TRBJ1-1; no reliable D call. This CDR3 region has 15 residues. The ends were cut back, 5 bases at V and 5 bases at J, with 18 bases in the middle. CDR1 and CDR2 (germline): SEHNR, FQNEAQ (reference sequence). The CDR3 loop is CASSPDGTPGTEAFF. In DNA, the CDR3 is TGTGCCAGCAGCCCGGACGGAACCCCGGGAACTGAAGCTTTCTTT.

This clonotype was seen a few times. The rearrangement joins TRBV28 to TRBJ1-2; D gene ambiguous. CDR1 MDHEN and CDR2 SYDVKM come from the germline V gene. The CDR3 has 14 residues. V lost 1 base to trimming and J lost 8 bases, with 14 bases between them. The CDR3 bases are TGTGCCAGCAGTTTATACGGGGAGGCGAGCGGCTACACCTTC. This sequence encodes CASSLYGEASGYTF.

V and J are TRBV11-2 and TRBJ2-2; TRBD2 matches 8 bases. This CDR3 is built from 17 residues. CDR1 and CDR2 from the germline V gene are SGHAT and FQNNGV. Trimming took 4 bases from V and 2 from J; bases not matched to a gene: 9. CDR3 DNA: TGTGCCAGCAGCTCCTCAAGAGCGGGAGTAAACACCGGGGAGCTGTTTTTT. It translates to CASSSSRAGVNTGELFF.

The chain recombines TRBV28 with TRBJ2-7, with 7 bases identical to TRBD2. Germline loops: CDR1 MDHEN, CDR2 SYDVKM. Trimming at V came to 5 bases and at J to 7 bases, leaving 5 bases not matched to a gene. This CDR3 is 12 amino acids long. The CDR3 DNA follows: TGTGCCAGCAGTCGACGGACTAGAGAGCAGTACTTC. Amino acid sequence: CASSRRTREQYF.

There are many counts of this clonotype. The junction departs from the called germline gene at one end, perhaps through a read error. CDR3 DNA: TGTGCCAGCAGCCAACGGACTAGTTCCTCCAATGAGCAGTTCTTC. Amino acid sequence: CASSQRTSSSNEQFF. V is TRBV7-8 and J is TRBJ2-1; 7 bases are a match to TRBD2. The CDR3 has 15 residues. Germline loops: CDR1 SGHVS, CDR2 FQNEAQ.

The chain couples TRBV5-4 to TRBJ2-3, with 8 bases matching TRBD2. The germline CDR1 and CDR2 sequences are SGHNT and YYREEE (reference sequence). The CDR3 is 14 amino acids. The trim removed 4 bases at V and 4 bases at J, leaving 5 bases unmatched. The CDR3 nucleotides are TGTGCCAGCAGCCCGGGACTAGTCGCAGATACGCAGTATTTT. This sequence encodes CASSPGLVADTQYF.

This clonotype has just a few counts. The chain combines TRBV19 with TRBJ2-7; D gene uncertain. Trimming took off 3 bases at V and 2 bases at J, with 11 bases between the two ends. This CDR3 has 14 residues. Looked up from germline, CDR1 is LNHDA and CDR2 is SQIVND (reference sequence). The CDR3 nucleotides are TGTGCCAGTAGTATCGAGGCCGGCCCCTACGAGCAGTACTTC. Its translation: CASSIEAGPYEQYF.

V gene TRBV12-3 or TRBV12-4 combines with J gene TRBJ1-1; possible D gene TRBD1, 6 bases. The CDR3 extends over 17 amino acids. The V gene lost 5 bases and the J gene lost 8 bases, with 27 bases spanning the gap. CDR3 bases: TGTGCCAGCAGTCTACAGGGAGCAAGTAGGTTTTCCGTAGAAGCTTTCTTT. Protein sequence: CASSLQGASRFSVEAFF.

The chain combines TRBV7-9 with TRBJ2-7, with D perhaps assigned TRBD1 or TRBD2 (5 bases each). CDR1 SEHNR and CDR2 FQNEAQ come from the germline V gene (reference sequence). Trimming removed 5 bases from V and 4 bases from J, with 15 bases in between. This CDR3 is built from 14 residues. DNA for the CDR3: TGTGCCAGCAGCCCCGGGACCCCCGGGTACGAGCAGTACTTC. Translating it yields CASSPGTPGYEQYF.

This clonotype was found a few times. The CDR3 DNA reads TGTGCCGAGCTCTCTTCCCGGGAGTACAATGAGCAGTTCTTC. Its translation is CAELSSREYNEQFF. V and J are TRBV7-9 and TRBJ2-1; TRBD2 might be the D (6 bases). This CDR3 spans 14 amino acids. V lost 11 bases to trimming and J lost 4 bases, with 18 bases between them. The germline gives CDR1 SEHNR, CDR2 FQNEAQ (reference sequence).

This clonotype was recorded once. The chain uses TRBV20-1 and TRBJ2-5; D possibly corresponds to TRBD2 (7 bases). The CDR3 is 14 residues long. CDR1 and CDR2 from the germline V gene are DFQATT and SNEGSKA (reference sequence). Trimming took off 3 bases at V and 7 bases at J, with 18 bases between the two ends. This CDR3 reads CSASPGVGGGTQYF. CDR3 coding DNA: TGCAGTGCTAGCCCAGGGGTTGGGGGGGGGACCCAGTACTTC.

V and J are TRBV29-1 and TRBJ2-1, with TRBD2 as a possible D gene (6 bases). The CDR3 sequence is 15 residues long. The V and J ends lost 0 bases and 7 bases respectively, with 16 bases between them. Germline lookup yields CDR1 SQVTM and CDR2 ANQGSEA. CDR3 loop: CSVEEGWREVNEQFF. The DNA of the CDR3 is TGCAGCGTTGAAGAGGGCTGGAGGGAGGTAAATGAGCAGTTCTTC.

The J gene is TRBJ2-5, the V gene TRBV7-9; D gene uncertain. The CDR3 consists of 16 residues. V was clipped by 2 bases and J by 1 base, with 14 bases between them. From germline, CDR1 is SEHNR and CDR2 FQNEAQ (reference sequence). The CDR3 nucleotides read TGTGCCAGCAGCTTACTTGTTAAGCACGCCCAAGAGACCCAGTACTTC. Its translation: CASSLLVKHAQETQYF.